This T cell receptor beta chain was identified in a study of blood T cell repertoires in COVID-19. Overall study: Acute-phase and convalescent COVID-19 samples originated in the United States, Italy and Spain. T cells, B-cell-depleted T cells, or PBMCs supplied cDNA or gDNA.

The CDR3 has 13 amino acids. Germline V gives CDR1 SGHRS, CDR2 YFSETQ. The V segment lost 4 bases and the J segment 2 bases; nucleotides outside the gene matches: 3. Per the study methods: Reference gene primers were amplified, and this amplification served to estimate nucleated cell counts. Clones were read by immunoSEQ multiplex PCR, and TCRdb kept only the in-frame ones, dropping some. That table gives V, J and clone size, and the DNA gave D and trimming. The sample lists about 200,000 clones, 85% to 90% occurring once. The chain links TRBV5-1 to TRBJ2-7; TRBD2 matches at 7 bases. The source is a man older than 75 with acute or convalescent COVID-19. The sequencing sample was made of peripheral blood. In nucleotides, the CDR3 is TGCGCCAGCAGCGCAGGGAGGGCCTACGAGCAGTACTTC. The encoded protein is CASSAGRAYEQYF.